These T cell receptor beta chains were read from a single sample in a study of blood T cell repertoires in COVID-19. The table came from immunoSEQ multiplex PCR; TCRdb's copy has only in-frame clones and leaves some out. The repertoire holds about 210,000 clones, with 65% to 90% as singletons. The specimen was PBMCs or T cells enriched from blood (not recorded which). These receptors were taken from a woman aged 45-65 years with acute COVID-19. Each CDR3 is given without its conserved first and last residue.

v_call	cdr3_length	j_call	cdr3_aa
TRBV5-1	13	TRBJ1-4	ASSLDARSVEKLF
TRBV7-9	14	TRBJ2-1	ASSLTTSGRAYEQF
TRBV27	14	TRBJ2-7	ASSLSHGGFSYEQY
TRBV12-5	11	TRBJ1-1	ASGTLGDMRAF
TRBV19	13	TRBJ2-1	ASSILAGVGAEQF
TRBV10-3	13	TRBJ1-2	AIKDRAEGDYGYT
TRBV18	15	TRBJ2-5	ASSLSLAGTYQETQY
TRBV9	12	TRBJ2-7	ASSVLGEGGEQY
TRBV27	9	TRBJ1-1	ASARGTEAF
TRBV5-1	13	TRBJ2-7	ASSSLFSGRFEQY
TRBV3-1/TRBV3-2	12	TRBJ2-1	ASSQGTGHNEQF
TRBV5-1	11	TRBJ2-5	ASSLDNSETQY
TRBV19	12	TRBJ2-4	ASGEQGAMDIQY
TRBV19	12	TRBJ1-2	ASSRQGGNYGYT
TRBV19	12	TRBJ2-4	ASSRTGSKNIQY
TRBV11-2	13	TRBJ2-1	ASSSIRGFYNEQF
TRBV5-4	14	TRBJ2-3	ASSPKLGLRTDTQY
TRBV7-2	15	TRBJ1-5	ASSLDRAYGGNQPQH
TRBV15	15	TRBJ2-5	ATSRVEVSRNGETQY
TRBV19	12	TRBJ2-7	ASRGQGALHEQY
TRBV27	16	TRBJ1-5	ASSPKGQGTTSNQPQH
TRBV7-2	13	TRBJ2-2	ASSPGTGITGELF
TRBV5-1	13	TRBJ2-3	ASSLAVSDTDTQY
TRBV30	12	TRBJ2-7	AWRSGTGAYEQY
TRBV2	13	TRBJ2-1	ASRELAGGHNEQF
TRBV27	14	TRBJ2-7	ASSPFPSHSTFEQY
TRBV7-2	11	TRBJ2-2	AGNTDLGGELF
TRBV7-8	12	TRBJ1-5	ASSWGQGDQPQH
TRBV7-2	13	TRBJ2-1	ASSLVAGGPNEQF
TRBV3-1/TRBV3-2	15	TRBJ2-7	ASSQVHGAGFTYEQY
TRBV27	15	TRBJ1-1	ASSFLAAGGMNTEAF
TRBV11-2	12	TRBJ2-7	ASSFEGQAYEQY
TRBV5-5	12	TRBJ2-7	ASSLVGRSYEQY
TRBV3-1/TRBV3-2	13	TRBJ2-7	ASSLGGGYLGEQY
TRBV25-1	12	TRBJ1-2	ASSEWSGGGGYT
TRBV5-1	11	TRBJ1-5	ASSRDINQPQH
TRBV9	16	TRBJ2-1	ASSVAVAGGPRYNEQF
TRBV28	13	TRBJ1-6	ASIQHTNNNSPLH
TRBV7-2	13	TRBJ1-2	ASSPNSGQGWGYT
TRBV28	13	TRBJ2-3	ASSHSSASTDTQY
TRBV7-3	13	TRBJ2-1	ASSDGDSNYNEQF
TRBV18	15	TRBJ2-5	ASSLGLAGGHQETQY
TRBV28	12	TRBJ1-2	ASSTLPLPNGYT
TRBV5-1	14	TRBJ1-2	ASSLDGARTNYGYT
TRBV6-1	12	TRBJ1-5	ASSEGPGGQPQH
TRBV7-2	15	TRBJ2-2	ASSLAAAGGNTGELF
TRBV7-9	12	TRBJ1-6	ASSFKEGASPLH
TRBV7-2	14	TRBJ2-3	ASSLTPGTRADTQY
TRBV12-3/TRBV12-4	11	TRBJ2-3	ASRARGTDTQY
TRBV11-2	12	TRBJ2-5	ASSLGAAQETQY
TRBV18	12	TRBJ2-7	ASSLVATTYEQY
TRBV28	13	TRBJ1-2	ASSTSLTGVSGYT
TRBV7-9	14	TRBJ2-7	ASSHTGQGMSYEQY
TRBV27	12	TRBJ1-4	ASSPGVINEKLF
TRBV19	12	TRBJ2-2	ASLRDRGFGELF
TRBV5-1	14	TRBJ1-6	ASSADRVGVNSPLH
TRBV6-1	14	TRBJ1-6	ASSAVSGQSISPLH
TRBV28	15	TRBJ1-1	ASSLQVTGRMNTEAF
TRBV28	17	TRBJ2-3	ASSSRGLAGGRSTDTQY